Listed here are 9 T cell receptor beta chains from one sample, sequenced in a study of regulatory T cells in long-lasting Graves disease (dated by TCRdb to the early 2020s). The intended sense of this specimen's time point label: newly diagnosed GD, antithyroid drugs for less than 3 months. For both TCR sequencing and RNA sequencing, RNA was extracted from PBMCs in TRIzol. The receptor library was made with multiplex PCR. The run used an Illumina HiSeq 4000. iRepertoire HTBI primers and Arm-PCR amplification of CDR3 regions were used to construct TCR beta libraries. TCRdb reprocessing: public reads trimmed at Q25 with fastp, clones called with MiXCR, in-frame beta chains kept. Each entry is one CDR3 protein sequence, shown with its most common DNA and genes. Within this sample are around 420,000 distinct CDR3 sequences, with roughly a sixth of them counted one time only. About 20% of the sample is in the top ten clones.

The sample was peripheral blood mononuclear cells (PBMCs), taken at new diagnosis, from a patient treated with antithyroid drugs. The receptors stem from a female donor with Graves disease.

This clonotype occurred many times. The chain uses TRBV20-1 and TRBJ2-4, with 14 bases aligning to TRBD2. The CDR3 contains 16 residues. Germline CDR1 DFQATT, CDR2 SNEGSKA (reference sequence). Trimming cost V 6 bases and J 5 bases; bases outside gene matches: 9. The CDR3 DNA reads TGCAGTGCACGACTAGCGGGAGGGCCTCACGAAAACATTCAGTACTTC. Translating gives CSARLAGGPHENIQYF.

This clonotype was seen many times. This sequence joins TRBV12-5 and TRBJ1-2; TRBD1 agrees at 8 bases. The germline V gene encodes CDR1 LGHNT and CDR2 FRNRAP. V lost 5 bases, J lost 4 bases, and 12 bases stayed unmatched. The CDR3 totals 16 residues. Written as DNA, the CDR3 is TGTGCTAGTGGTCCCATATCTCAGGGGGCTGTCTATGGCTACACCTTC. Protein sequence: CASGPISQGAVYGYTF.

This chain uses TRBV10-3 with TRBJ2-3; 9 positions match TRBD1. Germline values: CDR1 ENHRY, CDR2 SYGVKD. J was trimmed by 0 bases and V by 3 bases; bases with no gene match: 4. The CDR3 totals 16 residues. For the CDR3, the DNA is TGTGCCATCAGTGACGGACAGGGGACTAGCACAGATACGCAGTATTTT. Encoded protein: CAISDGQGTSTDTQYF.

The table lists this clonotype with many counts. V usage is TRBV7-2 and J usage is TRBJ2-5, with TRBD2 identical over 11 bases. Germline V gene lookup returns CDR1 SGHTA and CDR2 FQGNSA. V gave up 0 bases and J gave up 1 base; unmatched junction bases: 1. There are 16 residues in the CDR3. CDR3 DNA sequence: TGTGCCAGCAGCTTAGCTAGCGGGAGGGGCCAAGAGACCCAGTACTTC. It encodes CASSLASGRGQETQYF.

In this sample, this clonotype turned up many times. The genes are TRBV20-1 and TRBJ1-3; unclear D gene. CDR1 and CDR2 from the germline V gene are DFQATT and SNEGSKA (reference sequence). V was pared by 0 bases and J by 4 bases, with 7 bases between. This CDR3 is built from 13 residues. The CDR3 spells CSARDLDGNTIYF. The DNA for the CDR3 is TGCAGTGCTAGAGACTTAGACGGAAACACCATATATTTT.

In regard to this clonotype: This may stem from a read error, because a much larger clone lies one nucleotide away. The rearrangement uses TRBV7-9 and TRBJ1-1; 7 bases map to TRBD1. The CDR3 totals 14 residues. Germline assignment: CDR1 SEHNR and CDR2 FQNEAQ (reference sequence). The chain's CDR3 is CTSSRGQRVPEAFF. The CDR3 nucleotides are TGTACCAGCAGCCGGGGACAGCGAGTACCTGAAGCTTTCTTT.

The count of this clonotype is one. With a much larger clone just one base away, this may be a read error. The chain carries TRBV11-2 and TRBJ1-6; D is unclear. Per the germline V gene, CDR1 is SGHAT and CDR2 is FQNNGV. The CDR3 contains 16 residues. In DNA, the CDR3 is TGTGCCAGCAGCCAAGATAGGCCAGATTATAGTTCACCCCTCCACTTT. It yields the protein CASSQDRPDYSSPLHF.

This clonotype was observed a handful of times. The CDR3 DNA follows: TGCAGTGCTCCCGAACAGGTGGCGAGCACAGATACGCAGTATTTT. Translated: CSAPEQVASTDTQYF. V usage is TRBV20-1 and J usage is TRBJ2-3; tentative D call: TRBD1 (5 bases). Germline CDR1 DFQATT, CDR2 SNEGSKA (reference sequence). V lost 5 bases and J lost 0, with 15 bases in between. The CDR3 contains 15 residues.

The chain combines TRBV18 with TRBJ2-1, with D perhaps matching TRBD1 or TRBD2 (5 bases each). This CDR3 has 14 amino acids. V was trimmed by 3 bases and J by 10 bases, leaving 16 bases between them. In germline, CDR1 is KGHSH, CDR2 LQKENI. CDR3 region: CASSPARGAIEQFF. CDR3 nucleotides: TGTGCCAGCTCACCGGCGCGAGGGGCCATAGAGCAGTTCTTC.